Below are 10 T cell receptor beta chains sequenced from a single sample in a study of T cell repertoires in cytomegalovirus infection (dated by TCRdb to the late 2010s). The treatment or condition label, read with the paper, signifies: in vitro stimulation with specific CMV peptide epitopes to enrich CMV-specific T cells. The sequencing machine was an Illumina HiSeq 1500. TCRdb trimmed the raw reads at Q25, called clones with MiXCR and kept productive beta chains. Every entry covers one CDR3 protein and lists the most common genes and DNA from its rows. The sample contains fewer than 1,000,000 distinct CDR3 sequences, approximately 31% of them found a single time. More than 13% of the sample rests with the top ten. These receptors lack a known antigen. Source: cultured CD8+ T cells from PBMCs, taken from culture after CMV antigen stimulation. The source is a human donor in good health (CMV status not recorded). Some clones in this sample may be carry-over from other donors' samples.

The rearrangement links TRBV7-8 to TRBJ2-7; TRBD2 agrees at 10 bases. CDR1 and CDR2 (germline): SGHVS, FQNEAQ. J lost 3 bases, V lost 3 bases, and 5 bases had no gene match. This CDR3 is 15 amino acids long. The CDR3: CASSFSGGAHYEQYF. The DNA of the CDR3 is TGTGCCAGCAGCTTCAGCGGGGGGGCCCACTACGAGCAGTACTTC.

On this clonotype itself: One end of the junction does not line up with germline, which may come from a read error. The CDR3: CASSLAASDNEQFF. For the CDR3, the DNA is TGTGCTAGCAGCTTGGCCGCTAGCGACAATGAGCAGTTCTTC. This chain connects TRBV7-6 to TRBJ2-1, with D possibly matching TRBD2 (6 bases). The CDR3 has 14 residues. Germline lookup yields CDR1 SGHVS and CDR2 FNYEAQ.

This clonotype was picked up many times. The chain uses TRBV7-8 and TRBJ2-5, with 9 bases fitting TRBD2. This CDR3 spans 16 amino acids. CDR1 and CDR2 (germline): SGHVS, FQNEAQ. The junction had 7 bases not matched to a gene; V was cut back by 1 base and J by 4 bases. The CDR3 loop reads CASSLGLAGEGETQYF. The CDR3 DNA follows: TGTGCCAGCAGCTTAGGGTTAGCGGGGGAGGGAGAGACCCAGTACTTC.

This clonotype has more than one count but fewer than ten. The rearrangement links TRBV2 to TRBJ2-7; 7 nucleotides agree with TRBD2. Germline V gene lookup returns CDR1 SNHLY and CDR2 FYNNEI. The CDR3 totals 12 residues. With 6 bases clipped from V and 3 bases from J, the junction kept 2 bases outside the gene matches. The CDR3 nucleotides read TGTGCCAGCAGGGGGGGGGGCTACGAGCAGTACGTC. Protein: CASRGGGYEQYV.

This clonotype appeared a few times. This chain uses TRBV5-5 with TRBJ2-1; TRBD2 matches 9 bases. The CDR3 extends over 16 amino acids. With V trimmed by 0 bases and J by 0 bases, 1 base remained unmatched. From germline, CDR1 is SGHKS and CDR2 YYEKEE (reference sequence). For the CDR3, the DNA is TGTGCCAGCAGCTTGGTAGCGGGGGACTCCTACAATGAGCAGTTCTTC. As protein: CASSLVAGDSYNEQFF.

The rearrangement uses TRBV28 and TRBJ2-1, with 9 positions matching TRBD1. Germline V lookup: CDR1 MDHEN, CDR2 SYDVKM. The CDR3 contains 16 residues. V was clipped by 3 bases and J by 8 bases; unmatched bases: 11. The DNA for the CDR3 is TGTGCCAGCAGTTTTTTCGACAGGGGGACTATCGATGAGCAGTTCTTC. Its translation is CASSFFDRGTIDEQFF. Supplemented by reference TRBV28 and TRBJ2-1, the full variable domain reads DVKVTQSSRYLVKRTGEKVFLECVQDMDHENMFWYRQDPGLGLRLIYFSYDVKMKEKGDIPEGYSVSREKKERFSLILESASTNQTSMYLCASSFFDRGTIDEQFFGPGTRLTVL.

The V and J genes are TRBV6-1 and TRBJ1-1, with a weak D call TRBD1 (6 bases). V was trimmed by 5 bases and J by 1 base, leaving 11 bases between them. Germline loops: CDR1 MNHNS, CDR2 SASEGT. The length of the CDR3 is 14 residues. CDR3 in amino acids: CASSSDSSNTEAFF. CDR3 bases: TGTGCCAGCAGTTCGGACAGTTCGAACACTGAAGCTTTCTTT.

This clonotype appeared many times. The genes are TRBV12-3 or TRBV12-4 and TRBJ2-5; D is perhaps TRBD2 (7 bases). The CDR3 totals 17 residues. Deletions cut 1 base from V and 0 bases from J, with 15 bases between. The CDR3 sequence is CASSLEGGGLYQETQYF. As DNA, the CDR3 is TGTGCCAGCAGTTTAGAGGGCGGGGGCTTGTACCAAGAGACCCAGTACTTC.

CDR3 nucleotides: TGTGCCAGTAGTAGGGGCTTTCTGCCCACAGATACGCAGTATTTT. This encodes CASSRGFLPTDTQYF. The rearrangement uses TRBV19 and TRBJ2-3; TRBD1 might be the D (5 bases). Germline V gives CDR1 LNHDA, CDR2 SQIVND (reference sequence). This CDR3 has 15 residues. The V gene lost 4 bases and the J gene lost 2 bases, with 13 bases spanning the gap. Combining the CDR3 with reference TRBV19 and TRBJ2-3 gives the whole variable domain DGGITQSPKYLFRKEGQNVTLSCEQNLNHDAMYWYRQDPGQGLRLIYYSQIVNDFQKGDIAEGYSVSREKKESFPLTVTSAQKNPTAFYLCASSRGFLPTDTQYFGPGTRLTVL.

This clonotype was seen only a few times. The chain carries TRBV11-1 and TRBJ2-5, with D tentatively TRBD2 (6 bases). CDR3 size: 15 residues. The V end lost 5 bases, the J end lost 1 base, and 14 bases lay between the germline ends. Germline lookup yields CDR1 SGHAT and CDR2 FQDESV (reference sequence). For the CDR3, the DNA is TGTGCCAGCAGCAATGGGGCGGGGAGCCAAGAGACCCAGTACTTC. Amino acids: CASSNGAGSQETQYF.